The clone carrying this TCR beta chain was detected many times. Its target is unknown. This sample is drawn from a study of T cells in Graves' hyperthyroidism and ophthalmopathy. Study-level findings and limits: Most thyroid clonotypes expanded above 0.001 appeared in blood too.

RNA transcripts provided the source from which TCR beta CDR3 regions were amplified. When the TCR CDR3 underwent first-round RT-PCR, the HTBI primer set was used. MiXCR was run by TCRdb on the multiplex PCR reads, yielding one entry per CDR3 protein. The table shows 700,000 to 850,000 distinct CDR3 sequences, with approximately 36% occurring only once. Lactation, pregnancy, other autoimmune disease or uncontrolled infection led to exclusion of patients. The source of the PBMCs was 10 ml of fresh peripheral blood. Germline CDR1 reads ENHRY; CDR2 reads SYGVKD. V lost 3 bases to trimming and J lost 2 bases, with 7 bases between them. The CDR3 sequence is 13 residues long.

The sequencing input was blood. The chain links TRBV10-3 to TRBJ2-5; D not resolved. The source of this sequence is a middle-aged woman with Graves' hyperthyroidism. The CDR3 reads CAISDSFQETQYF. Here the CDR3 DNA reads TGTGCCATCAGTGACTCGTTTCAAGAGACCCAGTACTTC.